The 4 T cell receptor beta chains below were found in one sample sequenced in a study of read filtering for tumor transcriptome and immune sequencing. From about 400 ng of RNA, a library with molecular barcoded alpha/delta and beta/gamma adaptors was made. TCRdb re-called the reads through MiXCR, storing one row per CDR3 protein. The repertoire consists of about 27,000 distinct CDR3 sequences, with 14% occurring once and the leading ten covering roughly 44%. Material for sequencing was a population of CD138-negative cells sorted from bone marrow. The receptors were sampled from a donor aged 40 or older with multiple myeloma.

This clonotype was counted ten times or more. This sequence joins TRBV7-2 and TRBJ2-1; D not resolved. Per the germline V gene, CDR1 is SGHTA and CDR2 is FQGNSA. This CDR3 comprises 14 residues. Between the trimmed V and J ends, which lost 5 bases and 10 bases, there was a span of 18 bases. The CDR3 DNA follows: TGTGCCAGCAGCACCCCCGTAGGACGTAGGGAGCAGTTCTTC. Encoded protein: CASSTPVGRREQFF. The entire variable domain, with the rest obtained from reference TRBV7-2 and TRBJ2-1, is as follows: GAGVSQSPSNKVTEKGKDVELRCDPISGHTALYWYRQSLGQGLEFLIYFQGNSAPDKSGLPSDRFSAERTGGSVSTLTIQRTQQEDSAVYLCASSTPVGRREQFFGPGTRLTVL.

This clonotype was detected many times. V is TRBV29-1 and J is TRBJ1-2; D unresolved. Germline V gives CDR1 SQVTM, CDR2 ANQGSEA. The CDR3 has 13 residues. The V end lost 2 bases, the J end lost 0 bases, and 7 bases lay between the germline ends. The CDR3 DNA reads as TGCAGCGTTGAAAGCCAGGCTAACTATGGCTACACCTTC. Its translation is CSVESQANYGYTF.

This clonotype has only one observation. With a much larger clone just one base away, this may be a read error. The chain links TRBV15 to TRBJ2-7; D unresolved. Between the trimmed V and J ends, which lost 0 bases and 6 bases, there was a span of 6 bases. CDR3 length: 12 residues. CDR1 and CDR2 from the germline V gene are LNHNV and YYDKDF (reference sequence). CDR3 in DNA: TGTGCCACCAGCAGAGATTTCTGCGAGCAGTACTTC. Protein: CATSRDFCEQYF.

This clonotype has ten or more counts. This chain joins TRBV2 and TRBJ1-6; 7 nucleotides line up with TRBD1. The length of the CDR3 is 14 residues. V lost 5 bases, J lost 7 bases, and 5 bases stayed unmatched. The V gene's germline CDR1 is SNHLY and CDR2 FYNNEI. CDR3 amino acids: CASSLTGTNSPLHF. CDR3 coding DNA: TGTGCCAGCAGTCTGACAGGGACCAATTCACCCCTCCACTTT.